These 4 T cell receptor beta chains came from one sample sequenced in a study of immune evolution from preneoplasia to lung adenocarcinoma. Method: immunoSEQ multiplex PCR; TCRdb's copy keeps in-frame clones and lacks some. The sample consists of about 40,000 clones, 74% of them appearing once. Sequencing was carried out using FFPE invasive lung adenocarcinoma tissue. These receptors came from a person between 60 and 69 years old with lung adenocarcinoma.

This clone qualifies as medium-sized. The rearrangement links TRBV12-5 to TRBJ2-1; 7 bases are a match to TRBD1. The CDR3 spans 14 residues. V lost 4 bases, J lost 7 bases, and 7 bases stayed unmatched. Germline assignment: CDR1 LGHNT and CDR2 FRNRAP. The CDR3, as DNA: TGTGCTAGTGGTTCGAACAGGGGTCGGAATGAGCAGTTCTTC. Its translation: CASGSNRGRNEQFF.

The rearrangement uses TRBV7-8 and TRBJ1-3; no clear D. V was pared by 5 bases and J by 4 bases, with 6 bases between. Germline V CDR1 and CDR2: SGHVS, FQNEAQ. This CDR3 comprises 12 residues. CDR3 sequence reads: CASSPGGNTIYF. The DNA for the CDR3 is TGTGCCAGCAGCCCGGGGGGAAACACCATATATTTT. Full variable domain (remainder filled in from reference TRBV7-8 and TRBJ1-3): GAGVSQSPRYKVAKRGQDVALRCDPISGHVSLFWYQQALGQGPEFLTYFQNEAQLDKSGLPSDRFFAERPEGSVSTLKIQRTQQEDSAVYLCASSPGGNTIYFGEGSWLTVV.

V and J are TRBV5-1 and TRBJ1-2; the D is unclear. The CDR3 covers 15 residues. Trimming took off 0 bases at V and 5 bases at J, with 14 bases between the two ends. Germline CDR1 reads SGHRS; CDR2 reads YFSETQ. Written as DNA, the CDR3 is TGCGCCAGCAGCTTGGGTAGCACTGCCGGGTATGGCTACACCTTC. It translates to CASSLGSTAGYGYTF.

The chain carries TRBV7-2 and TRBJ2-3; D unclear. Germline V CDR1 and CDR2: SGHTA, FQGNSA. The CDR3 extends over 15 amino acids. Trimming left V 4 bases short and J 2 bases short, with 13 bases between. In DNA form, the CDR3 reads TGTGCCAGCAGCTCGAGACATGCCTACACAGATACGCAGTATTTT. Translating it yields CASSSRHAYTDTQYF.